One sample yielded the 32 T cell receptor beta chains listed below, sequenced in a study of spatial heterogeneity in lung cancer (dated by TCRdb to between 2018 and 2021). Study-level results and caveats: The tumor nonsynonymous mutation count correlated with the number of expanded intratumoral alpha and beta TCRs.

Library construction relied on 5' RACE. TCRdb shows the sequencer as NextSeq 500. TCRdb reworked the public reads: Q25 trimming with fastp, MiXCR clone assembly, productive beta chains retained. Each CDR3 protein gets just one entry, which takes the most common genes and DNA from the rows behind it. This sample comprises over 1,400 distinct CDR3 sequences, about 24% of them detected only once. The top ten hold about 9.3% of the sample. Antigens of these TCRs are unknown. Explained via the paper, the time point label denotes: sample taken at primary tumor resection. Sequencing used lung tumor tissue, obtained at surgery. The source is a female donor with early-stage non-small cell lung cancer.

This clonotype qualifies as large. V is TRBV2 and J is TRBJ2-1, with 8 bases that match TRBD2. In germline, CDR1 is SNHLY, CDR2 FYNNEI. The trim removed 6 bases at V and 8 bases at J, leaving 9 bases unmatched. CDR3 length equals 14 residues. The DNA of the CDR3 is TGTGCCAGCAGACCGGGACTAGGATATGATGAGCAGTTCTTC. This encodes CASRPGLGYDEQFF.

This clonotype rates as large. For the CDR3, the DNA is TGTGCCAGCAGCCCAGAGGGGCCCCTCCATGAGACCCAGTACTTC. Protein: CASSPEGPLHETQYF. This chain joins TRBV7-9 and TRBJ2-5; D may correspond to TRBD1 or TRBD2 (5 bases each). Germline V CDR1 and CDR2: SEHNR, FQNEAQ (reference sequence). The CDR3 has 15 residues. V gave up 5 bases and J gave up 5 bases, with 18 bases separating them.

By sample fraction, this clonotype is medium-sized. V is TRBV29-1 and J is TRBJ2-7; D not resolved. Germline CDR1 and CDR2: SQVTM and ANQGSEA. Deletions cut 4 bases from V and 3 bases from J, with 10 bases between. The CDR3 contains 12 residues. CDR3 sequence (DNA): TGCAGCGTTGGGGATTCCTTCTACGAGCAGTACTTC. As protein: CSVGDSFYEQYF.

This clonotype is medium-sized by share. The rearrangement joins TRBV5-1 to TRBJ2-2; tentatively, D is TRBD1 (6 bases). This CDR3 region has 15 residues. Trimming removed 0 bases at V and 3 bases at J, with 9 bases between. Germline V CDR1 and CDR2: SGHRS, YFSETQ. CDR3 sequence: CASSLDRVDTGELFF. In nucleotides, the CDR3 is TGCGCCAGCAGCTTGGACAGGGTGGACACCGGGGAGCTGTTTTTT.

V gene TRBV6-2 or TRBV6-3 combines with J gene TRBJ2-1, with TRBD2 matching over 9 bases. Germline loops: CDR1 MNHEY, CDR2 SVGEGT. This CDR3 has 16 residues. V dropped 0 bases and J dropped 6; count of bases not matched to a gene: 6. CDR3 sequence: CASSYSLAGTSNEQFF. Here the CDR3 DNA reads TGTGCCAGCAGTTACTCTCTAGCGGGGACTTCCAATGAGCAGTTCTTC.

The chain uses TRBV5-4 and TRBJ2-3; possible D gene TRBD1, 5 bases. The V end lost 2 bases, the J end lost 0 bases, and 10 bases lay between the germline ends. Germline V gene sequence: CDR1 SGHNT, CDR2 YYREEE (reference sequence). The CDR3 sequence is 15 residues long. The chain's CDR3 is CASSLLGESTDTQYF. CDR3 DNA sequence: TGTGCCAGCAGCTTATTAGGGGAAAGCACAGATACGCAGTATTTT.

The chain uses TRBV20-1 and TRBJ1-4, with D perhaps TRBD1 (5 bases). The CDR3 is 12 residues long. CDR1 and CDR2 from the germline V gene are DFQATT and SNEGSKA (reference sequence). Trimming took off 0 bases at V and 14 bases at J, with 13 bases between the two ends. CDR3 amino acids: CSARDGEGKLFF. CDR3 sequence (DNA): TGCAGTGCTAGAGATGGAGAGGGGAAGCTGTTTTTT.

The chain uses TRBV6-6 and TRBJ1-2, with D perhaps TRBD1 (6 bases). The CDR3 runs to 13 residues. CDR1 MNHNY and CDR2 SVGAGI come from the germline V gene (reference sequence). V lost 5 bases, J lost 8 bases, and 15 bases lay in between. CDR3: CASSNQGSGGYTF. The CDR3 coding sequence is TGTGCCAGCAGTAACCAGGGGAGCGGGGGCTACACCTTC.

This clonotype is classed as large (0.1 to 1%). This chain uses TRBV5-4 with TRBJ2-1; no clear D. The CDR3 covers 14 residues. Germline CDR1 is SGHNT and CDR2 is YYREEE (reference sequence). V was trimmed by 4 bases and J by 6 bases, leaving 14 bases between them. CDR3 in DNA: TGTGCCAGCAGCCCGCGGACGTCTGGCAATGAGCAGTTCTTC. It codes for CASSPRTSGNEQFF.

This clonotype is labeled as large. The rearrangement links TRBV10-3 to TRBJ2-3; TRBD2 agrees at 8 bases. The V gene's germline CDR1 is ENHRY and CDR2 SYGVKD. V lost 6 bases and J lost 5; bases outside the gene matches: 7. This CDR3 has 14 amino acids. The CDR3 sequence: CAIRSAGEVDTQYF. CDR3 coding DNA: TGTGCCATCAGATCAGCGGGGGAGGTAGATACGCAGTATTTT.

The J gene is TRBJ2-7, the V gene TRBV7-2; possible D gene TRBD2, 7 bases. Germline CDR1 reads SGHTA; CDR2 reads FQGNSA. This CDR3 has 17 residues. The V end lost 1 base, the J end lost 2 bases, and 18 bases lay between the germline ends. The CDR3 nucleotides are TGTGCCAGCAGCTTAGATTTGGGAGGGACACTAACCTACGAGCAGTACTTC. Translated, it gives CASSLDLGGTLTYEQYF.

This clonotype was detected many times. The chain combines TRBV10-3 with TRBJ1-1, with D tentatively TRBD1 (5 bases). Germline V gene data show CDR1 as ENHRY and CDR2 as SYGVKD. With 1 base removed from V and 3 bases from J, the gap between germline ends came to 9 bases. There are 14 residues in the CDR3. The CDR3 sequence: CAISELGVDTEAFF. The CDR3 nucleotides read TGTGCCATCAGTGAGTTAGGGGTAGACACTGAAGCTTTCTTT.

By sample share, this clonotype is large. The rearrangement joins TRBV5-1 to TRBJ1-2; possibly TRBD1 for D (5 bases). The V gene lost 4 bases and the J gene lost 8 bases, with 21 bases spanning the gap. Germline V gene data show CDR1 as SGHRS and CDR2 as YFSETQ. CDR3 length: 15 amino acids. CDR3 in amino acids: CASSHYGTESGGYTF. The CDR3 DNA follows: TGCGCCAGCAGCCACTACGGGACCGAGTCCGGGGGCTACACCTTC.

As for this clonotype: Germline and junction disagree at one end, which may indicate a read error. CDR3 in amino acids: CGSSVEVINSPLHF. The CDR3 DNA reads TGTGGCAGCAGCGTAGAGGTCATAAATTCACCCCTCCACTTT. V and J are TRBV9 and TRBJ1-6, with D uncertain. The germline CDR1 and CDR2 sequences are SGDLS and YYNGEE. The CDR3 extends over 14 amino acids.

This clonotype is large. This sequence joins TRBV7-3 and TRBJ2-3; D remains ambiguous. V gave up 1 base and J gave up 2 bases, with 10 bases separating them. Germline CDR1 SGHTA, CDR2 FQGTGA. This CDR3 is 15 amino acids long. The CDR3 is CASSLRPGNTDTQYF. The CDR3 DNA reads as TGTGCCAGCAGCTTAAGGCCCGGAAACACAGATACGCAGTATTTT.

In its sample, this clonotype ranks as large. V gene TRBV2 combines with J gene TRBJ2-7, with D perhaps TRBD2 (5 bases). Germline V CDR1 and CDR2: SNHLY, FYNNEI. The CDR3 consists of 16 residues. Trimming shortened V by 2 bases and J by 2 bases, and 16 bases separated the two germline ends. CDR3 sequence reads: CASSERVLVAAYEQYF. DNA of the CDR3: TGTGCCAGCAGTGAACGGGTACTAGTTGCTGCCTACGAGCAGTACTTC.

The gene calls are TRBV29-1 and TRBJ2-1; 8 bases align to TRBD1. There are 14 residues in the CDR3. V was clipped by 6 bases and J by 2 bases; unmatched bases: 6. Germline CDR1 is SQVTM and CDR2 is ANQGSEA. CDR3 in amino acids: CSVIDRGTYNEQFF. CDR3 bases: TGCAGCGTGATCGACAGGGGCACCTACAATGAGCAGTTCTTC.

This clonotype is categorized as large. V gene TRBV6-5 combines with J gene TRBJ2-7; 9 bases fit TRBD2. This CDR3 is 15 amino acids long. V trimming: 2 bases; J trimming: 6 bases; junction bases outside the gene matches: 8. Germline CDR1 and CDR2: MNHEY and SVGAGI. The DNA of the CDR3 is TGTGCCAGCAGTTACGGCGGGGGGGCCGGCGGCGAGCAGTACTTC. Translation: CASSYGGGAGGEQYF.

This clonotype has only a few counts. The V gene is TRBV6-2 or TRBV6-3, the J gene TRBJ2-7; 8 bases match TRBD2. V was clipped by 4 bases and J by 3 bases; unmatched bases: 11. The CDR3 is 16 amino acids. Germline V CDR1 and CDR2: MNHEY, SVGEGT. CDR3 in amino acids: CASSSSSATSGYEQYF. In DNA, the CDR3 is TGTGCCAGCAGTTCCTCCTCGGCAACTAGCGGCTACGAGCAGTACTTC.

Sample share makes this clonotype large. The V and J genes are TRBV7-2 and TRBJ2-7, with D tentatively TRBD2 (6 bases). Germline V CDR1 and CDR2: SGHTA, FQGNSA. This CDR3 has 12 amino acids. The germline V and J ends were trimmed by 4 bases and 5 bases, with 9 bases remaining between them. DNA of the CDR3: TGTGCCAGCAGCTGGGGGGAGGACGAGCAGTACTTC. As protein: CASSWGEDEQYF.

This chain joins TRBV7-9 and TRBJ2-5; no definite D call. This CDR3 is 11 amino acids long. V was clipped by 2 bases and J by 5 bases, with 3 bases between them. Germline V gene sequence: CDR1 SEHNR, CDR2 FQNEAQ (reference sequence). The CDR3 DNA is TGTGCCAGCAGCTTATCCGAGACCCAGTACTTC. It specifies CASSLSETQYF.

This clonotype was seen a few times. The J gene is TRBJ1-6, the V gene TRBV7-9, with no clear D. V lost 1 base and J 7 bases, leaving 2 bases between the germline ends. The V gene's germline CDR1 is SEHNR and CDR2 FQNEAQ (reference sequence). This CDR3 spans 12 amino acids. This CDR3 reads CASSLGNSPLHF. The CDR3 nucleotides are TGTGCCAGCAGCTTAGGGAATTCACCCCTCCACTTT.

In nucleotides, the CDR3 is TGTGCCAGCAGTTACGGGCTCGGCCTAGCGGGACAAGAGCAGTACTTC. Encoded protein: CASSYGLGLAGQEQYF. V usage is TRBV6-2 or TRBV6-3 and J usage is TRBJ2-7; 9 bases are a match to TRBD2. Germline trimming cut 2 bases from V and 7 bases from J; bases unmatched to any gene: 12. This CDR3 has 16 residues. Germline V gene sequence: CDR1 MNHEY, CDR2 SVGEGT.

This clonotype was counted a few times. This rearrangement joins TRBV15 to TRBJ2-6, with D hard to call. CDR1 is LNHNV, CDR2 YYDKDF, per germline (reference sequence). V was clipped by 1 base and J by 0 bases, with 13 bases between them. This CDR3 contains 18 residues. The DNA of the CDR3 is TGTGCCACCAGCAGAGGCAACCCCTTTAGCTCTGGGGCCAACGTCCTGACTTTC. Translated: CATSRGNPFSSGANVLTF.

Sample share makes this clonotype large. This CDR3 reads CSANPGGEKLFF. In DNA, the CDR3 is TGCAGTGCTAATCCAGGGGGTGAAAAACTGTTTTTT. The rearrangement uses TRBV20-1 and TRBJ1-4, with 7 positions matching TRBD1. This CDR3 has 12 residues. The germline gives CDR1 DFQATT, CDR2 SNEGSKA (reference sequence). J lost 7 bases, V lost 4 bases, and 3 bases had no gene match.

By its share, this clonotype is large (0.1 to 1%). The rearrangement joins TRBV15 to TRBJ2-1; 10 positions agree with TRBD2. CDR1 is LNHNV, CDR2 YYDKDF, per germline (reference sequence). J was trimmed by 9 bases and V by 0 bases; bases with no gene match: 8. The length of the CDR3 is 16 residues. CDR3: CATSRDKREGPGEQFF. CDR3 nucleotides: TGTGCCACCAGCAGAGATAAGCGGGAGGGCCCCGGTGAGCAGTTCTTC.

This clonotype was picked up a small number of times. This sequence joins TRBV6-5 and TRBJ2-2; tentatively, D is TRBD2 (6 bases). The length of the CDR3 is 15 residues. The ends were cut back, 4 bases at V and 4 bases at J, with 13 bases in the middle. Germline lookup yields CDR1 MNHEY and CDR2 SVGAGI. CDR3: CASSWLARPTGELFF. Written as DNA, the CDR3 is TGTGCCAGCAGTTGGCTAGCGAGACCCACCGGGGAGCTGTTTTTT.

The genes are TRBV3-1 and TRBJ2-7, with 7 positions matching TRBD1. The germline CDR1 and CDR2 sequences are LGHDT and YNNKEL (reference sequence). This CDR3 has 15 residues. V gave up 0 bases and J gave up 5 bases; unmatched junction bases: 7. In DNA form, the CDR3 reads TGTGCCAGCAGCCAAGAAGCACAGGGGTTAGACGAGCAGTACTTC. This gives the protein CASSQEAQGLDEQYF.

On this clonotype itself: A much larger clone differs by one base, so this may be a read error. The chain uses TRBV4-1 and TRBJ2-5; 9 positions match TRBD2. Germline CDR1 and CDR2: MGHRA and YSYEKL. V lost 2 bases, J lost 1 base, and 8 bases stayed unmatched. The CDR3 totals 17 residues. The CDR3 DNA follows: TGCGCCAGCAGCCAATCTAAACTGCGGGGGGGCCAAGAGACCCAGTACTTC. Encoded protein: CASSQSKLRGGQETQYF.

This sequence joins TRBV7-2 and TRBJ2-5; D uncertain. V was trimmed by 1 base and J by 0 bases, leaving 12 bases between them. This CDR3 has 16 amino acids. The V gene's germline CDR1 is SGHTA and CDR2 FQGNSA. This CDR3 reads CASSLGRRPYQETQYF. The CDR3 coding sequence is TGTGCCAGCAGCTTAGGCCGCAGACCGTACCAAGAGACCCAGTACTTC.

By its share, this clonotype is large (0.1 to 1%). The J gene is TRBJ2-1, the V gene TRBV6-5; 11 bases are a match to TRBD2. Per the germline V gene, CDR1 is MNHEY and CDR2 is SVGAGI. After removal of 7 bases from V and 2 bases from J, the junction contained 10 bases not matched to a gene. CDR3 length equals 17 residues. The CDR3 protein is CASKLGLADSTYNEQFF. CDR3 in DNA: TGTGCCAGCAAATTGGGACTAGCGGACTCGACCTACAATGAGCAGTTCTTC.

By frequency in the sample, this clonotype is large. The J gene is TRBJ2-5, the V gene TRBV2; D gene ambiguous. Germline V gene data show CDR1 as SNHLY and CDR2 as FYNNEI. Trimming pared 0 bases from V and 2 bases from J, leaving 13 bases between. There are 16 residues in the CDR3. The CDR3 DNA reads as TGTGCCAGCAGTGAAGCGCAGAGTGGAGTGCAAGAGACCCAGTACTTC. It codes for CASSEAQSGVQETQYF.